A single sample is the source of the 26 T cell receptor beta chains below, sequenced in a study of blood T cell repertoires in COVID-19. Data came from immunoSEQ multiplex PCR; TCRdb stores just in-frame clones and leaves some out. This table holds about 250,000 clones, around 88% found once. The sample comprised peripheral blood. Every receptor here comes from a woman aged 30 to 39 with COVID-19, enrolled during active disease.

The rearrangement joins TRBV3-1 (or the pseudogene TRBV3-2) to TRBJ2-5, with 11 bases that match TRBD2. V lost 5 bases, J lost 5 bases, and 16 bases stayed unmatched. This CDR3 is built from 18 residues. Germline assignment: CDR1 LGHDT and CDR2 YNNKEL (reference sequence). This chain's CDR3 is CASSSTAGSGGAKETQYF. CDR3 in DNA: TGTGCCAGCAGCTCGACGGCGGGTAGCGGGGGGGCTAAGGAGACCCAGTACTTC.

The V gene is TRBV29-1, the J gene TRBJ2-2, with 10 bases fitting TRBD1. The CDR3 extends over 13 amino acids. Germline V gives CDR1 SQVTM, CDR2 ANQGSEA. V was clipped by 7 bases and J by 4 bases; unmatched bases: 3. The CDR3 sequence is CSARTGGTGELFF. The CDR3 nucleotides read TGCAGCGCACGGACAGGGGGCACCGGGGAGCTGTTTTTT.

The chain links TRBV24-1 to TRBJ2-1, with D possibly TRBD1 on 7 matching bases. The germline gives CDR1 KGHDR, CDR2 SFDVKD. V lost 1 base, J lost 4 bases, and 16 bases lay in between. This CDR3 is built from 17 residues. Here the CDR3 reads CATSDLGPGGFYNEQFF. CDR3 nucleotide sequence: TGTGCCACCAGTGATTTAGGGCCAGGGGGGTTTTACAATGAGCAGTTCTTC.

This chain's CDR3 is CAISEWQGASANEKLFF. The CDR3 nucleotides are TGTGCCATCAGTGAGTGGCAGGGGGCGAGTGCTAATGAAAAACTGTTTTTT. The chain is built from TRBV10-3 and TRBJ1-4; 8 bases align to TRBD1. There are 17 residues in the CDR3. Trimming removed 1 base from V and 3 bases from J; junction bases left unmatched: 7. Germline CDR1 is ENHRY and CDR2 is SYGVKD.

The rearrangement joins TRBV4-3 to TRBJ2-3, with 12 bases that match TRBD2. Germline-derived CDR1 and CDR2 are LGHNA and YSLEER. Trimming took 4 bases from V and 2 from J; bases not matched to a gene: 7. The CDR3 loop spans 17 amino acids. CDR3 sequence reads: CASSRDSSGRATDTQYF. For the CDR3, the DNA is TGCGCCAGCAGCCGAGACTCTAGCGGGAGGGCCACAGATACGCAGTATTTT.

The chain employs TRBV28 and TRBJ2-5; 8 bases align to TRBD2. CDR1 MDHEN and CDR2 SYDVKM come from the germline V gene. This CDR3 region has 16 residues. V was pared by 6 bases and J by 4 bases, with 13 bases of the junction left unmatched. As DNA, the CDR3 is TGTGCCAGCAGCCCGGTTGGCAGCGGGGGCCGAGAGACCCAGTACTTC. Translation gives CASSPVGSGGRETQYF.

The rearrangement links TRBV7-2 to TRBJ2-7, with TRBD2 identical over 8 bases. Germline trimming cut 5 bases from V and 2 bases from J; bases unmatched to any gene: 5. The CDR3 covers 14 residues. CDR1 and CDR2 from the germline V gene are SGHTA and FQGNSA. For the CDR3, the DNA is TGTGCCAGCAGCCAAGCGGGGGCCCCCTACGAGCAGTACTTC. This sequence encodes CASSQAGAPYEQYF.

V usage is TRBV13 and J usage is TRBJ1-3, with no clear D. The CDR3 sequence is 12 residues long. Germline loops: CDR1 PRHDT, CDR2 FYEKMQ (reference sequence). Trimming took off 3 bases at V and 3 bases at J, with 3 bases between the two ends. The CDR3, as DNA: TGTGCCAGCAGCTTGAGTGGAAACACCATATATTTT. This translates into CASSLSGNTIYF.

This clone appeared a single time. V and J are TRBV5-1 and TRBJ2-3; 9 nucleotides align to TRBD2. Losses at the gene ends were 4 bases for V and 2 bases for J; bases not matched to a gene: 5. Germline CDR1 and CDR2: SGHRS and YFSETQ. This CDR3 has 15 amino acids. The CDR3 region has the DNA TGCGCCAGCAGCCAGGGACTAGCTGACACAGATACGCAGTATTTT. This sequence encodes CASSQGLADTDTQYF.

The chain couples TRBV28 to TRBJ1-1; 9 bases are a match to TRBD1. V lost 11 bases, J lost 4 bases, and 5 bases stayed unmatched. This CDR3 contains 12 residues. Germline V gives CDR1 MDHEN, CDR2 SYDVKM. CDR3 protein: CASGTGFTEAFF. As DNA, the CDR3 is TGTGCCTCCGGGACAGGGTTCACTGAAGCTTTCTTT.

The chain employs TRBV19 and TRBJ2-1, with 12 nucleotides matching TRBD2. Per germline, CDR1 LNHDA and CDR2 SQIVND (reference sequence). J was trimmed by 8 bases and V by 4 bases; bases with no gene match: 9. CDR3 length: 16 residues. Here the CDR3 reads CASSTPPSGGAHEQFF. CDR3 sequence (DNA): TGTGCCAGTAGTACCCCTCCTAGCGGGGGGGCCCATGAGCAGTTCTTC.

In DNA form, the CDR3 reads TGTGCCAGCAGCTTGGATGGCGGGGGGGCAGATACGCAGTATTTT. It specifies CASSLDGGGADTQYF. The V and J genes are TRBV5-4 and TRBJ2-3, with 9 bases identical to TRBD2. Trimming cost V 0 bases and J 4 bases; bases outside gene matches: 3. Germline CDR1 reads SGHNT; CDR2 reads YYREEE (reference sequence). This CDR3 has 15 amino acids. The full variable domain, with the rest looked up from reference TRBV5-4 and TRBJ2-3, is ETGVTQSPTHLIKTRGQQVTLRCSSQSGHNTVSWYQQALGQGPQFIFQYYREEENGRGNFPPRFSGLQFPNYSSELNVNALELDDSALYLCASSLDGGGADTQYFGPGTRLTVL.

This CDR3 is CASSFLITGGVTEAFF. The CDR3 coding sequence is TGTGCCAGCAGCTTCCTTATAACAGGGGGCGTTACTGAAGCTTTCTTT. The chain employs TRBV11-1 and TRBJ1-1, with 9 bases that match TRBD1. Germline values: CDR1 SGHAT, CDR2 FQDESV (reference sequence). The CDR3 covers 16 residues. V lost 3 bases and J lost 5; bases outside the gene matches: 10.

The chain is built from TRBV18 and TRBJ1-5, with D unresolved. The germline V and J ends were trimmed by 5 bases and 4 bases, with 9 bases remaining between them. CDR1 is KGHSH, CDR2 LQKENI, per germline. The CDR3 is made up of 13 amino acids. Here the CDR3 reads CASSGQANQPQHF. CDR3 coding DNA: TGTGCCAGCTCAGGGCAGGCGAATCAGCCCCAGCATTTT.

This sequence joins TRBV5-8 and TRBJ2-1; TRBD1 matches at 10 bases. J lost 8 bases, V lost 5 bases, and 10 bases had no gene match. Germline lookup yields CDR1 SGHTS and CDR2 YDEGEE. There are 15 residues in the CDR3. The CDR3 nucleotides are TGTGCCAGCAGTAAGGGACAGGGGACGTTGGATGAGCAGTTCTTC. Amino acid sequence: CASSKGQGTLDEQFF. Full variable domain (rest looked up from reference TRBV5-8 and TRBJ2-1): EAGVTQSPTHLIKTRGQQATLRCSPISGHTSVYWYQQALGLGLQFLLWYDEGEERNRGNFPPRFSGRQFPNYSSELNVNALELEDSALYLCASSKGQGTLDEQFFGPGTRLTVL.

V is TRBV19 and J is TRBJ1-5; no clear D gene. This CDR3 contains 15 residues. V lost 2 bases, J lost 4 bases, and 12 bases lay in between. The germline gives CDR1 LNHDA, CDR2 SQIVND (reference sequence). CDR3 bases: TGTGCCAGTAGTATACGGTACAGTTGGAATCAGCCCCAGCATTTT. It is translated as CASSIRYSWNQPQHF.

This rearrangement joins TRBV30 to TRBJ2-5; D is unresolved. The CDR3 covers 13 residues. Germline V gene data show CDR1 as GTSNPN and CDR2 as SVGIG (reference sequence). Trimming took off 4 bases at V and 1 base at J, with 10 bases between the two ends. CDR3 sequence: CAWNGQVQETQYF. The CDR3 DNA reads as TGTGCCTGGAATGGGCAGGTCCAAGAGACCCAGTACTTC. Variable domain in full (rest from reference TRBV30 and TRBJ2-5): SQTIHQWPATLVQPVGSPLSLECTVEGTSNPNLYWYRQAAGRGLQLLFYSVGIGQISSEVPQNLSASRPQDRQFILSSKKLLLSDSGFYLCAWNGQVQETQYFGPGTRLLVL.

The genes are TRBV3-1 (or the pseudogene TRBV3-2) and TRBJ2-5; D call uncertain. The germline V and J ends were trimmed by 1 base and 5 bases, with 20 bases remaining between them. The CDR3 is 17 amino acids. Germline V gene data show CDR1 as LGHDT and CDR2 as YNNKEL (reference sequence). The CDR3 sequence is CASSQVRLHGLGETQYF. In DNA form, the CDR3 reads TGTGCCAGCAGCCAAGTACGTCTCCACGGTCTCGGGGAGACCCAGTACTTC.

This clone was detected once. This chain links TRBV15 with TRBJ2-1; TRBD2 aligns across 11 bases. CDR1 and CDR2 from the germline V gene are LNHNV and YYDKDF (reference sequence). CDR3 length: 18 residues. V trimming: 1 base; J trimming: 1 base; junction bases outside the gene matches: 6. Written as DNA, the CDR3 is TGTGCCACCAGCAGAGCACTAGCGGGGGCCGGTTCCTACAATGAGCAGTTCTTC. It yields the protein CATSRALAGAGSYNEQFF.

The chain uses TRBV7-9 and TRBJ1-1, with D unclear. Between the trimmed V and J ends, which lost 5 bases and 3 bases, there was a span of 13 bases. Germline V lookup: CDR1 SEHNR, CDR2 FQNEAQ (reference sequence). The CDR3 extends over 14 amino acids. Written as DNA, the CDR3 is TGTGCCAGCAGCCCCCAAGGAGGTGACACTGAAGCTTTCTTT. Translation: CASSPQGGDTEAFF.

The V and J genes are TRBV29-1 and TRBJ1-1, with D unclear. Germline V gene data show CDR1 as SQVTM and CDR2 as ANQGSEA. Trimming pared 1 base from V and 3 bases from J, leaving 15 bases between. The length of the CDR3 is 15 residues. CDR3 nucleotides: TGCAGCGTTGAAGTAGGGAGGGTGAACGACACTGAAGCTTTCTTT. Translating it yields CSVEVGRVNDTEAFF.

This clone was found once. The J gene is TRBJ1-2, the V gene TRBV3-1 (or the pseudogene TRBV3-2), with 9 positions matching TRBD1. The CDR3 is made up of 16 amino acids. Germline lookup yields CDR1 LGHDT and CDR2 YNNKEL (reference sequence). J was trimmed by 8 bases and V by 0 bases; bases with no gene match: 10. DNA for the CDR3: TGTGCCAGCAGCCAAGATCGAGGGACAGGGATGAGGGGCTACACCTTC. It translates to CASSQDRGTGMRGYTF.

The rearrangement links TRBV27 to TRBJ2-1, with 10 bases matching TRBD2. Trimming at V came to 2 bases and at J to 4 bases, leaving 11 bases not matched to a gene. The CDR3 consists of 18 residues. Germline lookup yields CDR1 MNHEY and CDR2 SMNVEV (reference sequence). CDR3 loop: CASSLHGPQRGGYNEQFF. CDR3 nucleotides: TGTGCCAGCAGTTTACACGGCCCCCAGCGGGGGGGGTACAATGAGCAGTTCTTC.

This chain links TRBV9 with TRBJ1-3, with D tentatively TRBD1 (5 bases). V lost 3 bases and J lost 0, with 13 bases in between. Germline CDR1 is SGDLS and CDR2 is YYNGEE. The CDR3 contains 16 residues. CDR3 DNA: TGTGCCAGCAGCGCCCGACAGTTTTACTCTGGAAACACCATATATTTT. Its translation: CASSARQFYSGNTIYF.

The genes are TRBV7-2 and TRBJ2-1; 7 bases line up with TRBD1. This CDR3 is built from 15 residues. With 5 bases clipped from V and 0 bases from J, the junction kept 4 bases outside the gene matches. In germline, CDR1 is SGHTA, CDR2 FQGNSA. The CDR3: CASSADRASYNEQFF. The CDR3 DNA reads TGTGCCAGCAGCGCTGACAGGGCCTCCTACAATGAGCAGTTCTTC.

V usage is TRBV2 and J usage is TRBJ2-4; 12 positions agree with TRBD2. The CDR3 has 15 residues. V dropped 8 bases and J dropped 9; count of bases not matched to a gene: 11. Germline CDR1 reads SNHLY; CDR2 reads FYNNEI. CDR3 sequence (DNA): TGTGCCAGCGGAGCTTCTAGCGGGAGGGAGGTCATTCAGTACTTC. This gives the protein CASGASSGREVIQYF. The full variable domain, with the rest looked up from reference TRBV2 and TRBJ2-4, is EPEVTQTPSHQVTQMGQEVILRCVPISNHLYFYWYRQILGQKVEFLVSFYNNEISEKSEIFDDQFSVERPDGSNFTLKIRSTKLEDSAMYFCASGASSGREVIQYFGAGTRLSVL.